Shown below are 4 T cell receptor beta chains from a single sample sequenced in a study of T cells in Graves' hyperthyroidism and ophthalmopathy. TCR beta CDR3 region amplification was performed from RNA transcripts. The HTBI set primed first-round TCR CDR3 RT-PCR. TCRdb itself ran the multiplex PCR reads through MiXCR, one entry per CDR3 protein. Altogether around 300,000 distinct CDR3 sequences are present, approximately 15% being singletons, with the ten largest covering around 25%. Specimen: blood. The receptors originated from a woman aged 25 to 39 with Graves' hyperthyroidism.

In its sample, this clonotype was seen many times. The chain carries TRBV11-3 and TRBJ2-7, with D maybe TRBD2 (6 bases). The ends were cut back, 0 bases at V and 7 bases at J, with 10 bases in the middle. The germline V gene has CDR1 SGHNT and CDR2 YENEEA. This CDR3 spans 13 amino acids. The DNA of the CDR3 is TGTGCCAGCAGCTTAGAGGCGGGGCGAGAGCAGTACTTC. Amino acids: CASSLEAGREQYF. Full variable domain (rest looked up from reference TRBV11-3 and TRBJ2-7): EAGVVQSPRYKIIEKKQPVAFWCNPISGHNTLYWYLQNLGQGPELLIRYENEEAVDDSQLPKDRFSAERLKGVDSTLKIQPAELGDSAVYLCASSLEAGREQYFGPGTRLTVT.

This clonotype was seen at least ten times. The genes are TRBV28 and TRBJ2-7, with D possibly called TRBD1 or TRBD2 (5 bases each). Germline CDR1 MDHEN, CDR2 SYDVKM. CDR3 length: 16 amino acids. V was shortened by 3 bases and J by 3 bases, with 18 bases between the two germline ends. CDR3 loop: CASSLRGGGAFYEQYF. The CDR3, as DNA: TGTGCCAGCAGTTTGAGGGGCGGTGGGGCATTCTACGAGCAGTACTTC.

This chain links TRBV29-1 with TRBJ1-5; the D is unclear. The germline CDR1 and CDR2 sequences are SQVTM and ANQGSEA. CDR3 size: 13 residues. V shed 4 bases and J shed 0 bases, with 7 bases lying between them. This chain's CDR3 is CSVGGTSNQPQHF. CDR3 DNA sequence: TGCAGCGTTGGCGGCACTAGCAATCAGCCCCAGCATTTT. Full variable domain (missing parts from reference TRBV29-1 and TRBJ1-5): SAVISQKPSRDICQRGTSLTIQCQVDSQVTMMFWYRQQPGQSLTLIATANQGSEATYESGFVIDKFPISRPNLTFSTLTVSNMSPEDSSIYLCSVGGTSNQPQHFGDGTRLSIL.

This clonotype was detected many times. The chain combines TRBV28 with TRBJ1-1, with D perhaps matching TRBD1 (5 bases). CDR1 is MDHEN and CDR2 is SYDVKM in the germline V gene. The CDR3 is 17 amino acids. The ends were cut back, 7 bases at V and 1 base at J, with 22 bases in the middle. CDR3: CASIWGRGEPTNTEAFF. The DNA of the CDR3 is TGTGCCAGCATCTGGGGAAGGGGTGAACCGACGAACACTGAAGCTTTCTTT.